In this sample, the clone carrying this T cell receptor (beta chain) turned up a few times. TCRdb re-called the RT-PCR reads with MiXCR, one entry per CDR3 protein. The sample holds about 700,000 distinct CDR3 sequences, more than 13% seen once. This CDR3 region has 15 residues. The germline gives CDR1 SGHTA, CDR2 FQGNSA. The V and J ends lost 1 base and 4 bases respectively, with 11 bases between them. The source is a female donor in good health, serving as a healthy control. Sample: memory CD4+ T cells from blood. This sequence joins TRBV7-2 and TRBJ1-3; TRBD1 might be the D (6 bases). The DNA for the CDR3 is TGTGCCAGCAGCTTAGTCTGGGGGCGAGGAAACACCATATATTTT. Translating it yields CASSLVWGRGNTIYF.